The sequence of this T cell receptor (beta chain) was determined in a study of Ad26.COV2.S vaccination and SARS-CoV-2 variants. This CDR3 contains 15 residues. Germline V lookup: CDR1 MNHEY, CDR2 SMNVEV (reference sequence). V shed 3 bases, J shed 3 bases, and the junction held 7 bases outside the gene matches. The table came from immunoSEQ multiplex PCR; TCRdb's copy has only in-frame clones and leaves some out. Of 400,000 to 450,000 clones detected, 90% appear once; the ten largest clones hold around 4.5%. Described treatment: roughly 19 received Ad26.COV2.S at low or high dose, single or two shots; roughly five received placebo; per-sample allocation not given. The investigators took samples on day 63 after the first vaccine or placebo injection.

The source was peripheral blood, collected in a trial of Ad26.COV2.S vaccine versus placebo. This TCR was sampled from a person between 18 and 59 years old who received the Ad26.COV2.S COVID-19 vaccine or a placebo. The chain combines TRBV27 with TRBJ2-7; the match to TRBD2 covers 8 bases. This CDR3 reads CASSFSGEGNYEQYF. The CDR3, as DNA: TGTGCCAGCAGTTTTAGCGGGGAGGGAAACTACGAGCAGTACTTC.